The rows below give T cell receptor beta chains drawn from one sample of a study of blood T cell repertoires in COVID-19. Libraries were prepared by immunoSEQ multiplex PCR; TCRdb keeps only in-frame clonotypes and omits some of them. Among roughly 220,000 clones, 88% were seen once, and the ten largest hold approximately 2.7%. The specimen was PBMCs or T cells enriched from blood (not recorded which). These receptors were collected from a young woman who had recovered from COVID-19. The CDR3 runs from the conserved cysteine through the conserved F or W. A D gene is named only where the DNA matches it firmly. Where a row states a size, it is once, few, many or the class of an expanded clone; other rows omit it.

>NA|once|TRBV5-1|TRBJ2-7
CASSLAGFAYEQYF
TGCGCCAGCAGCTTGGCAGGATTCGCCTACGAGCAGTACTTC
>NA|NA|TRBV4-3|TRBJ2-5
CASSQLAGQETQYF
TGCGCCAGCAGCCAATTGGCAGGACAAGAGACCCAGTACTTC
>NA|NA|TRBV7-3|TRBJ1-1
CASSLIGGNTEAFF
TGTGCCAGCAGCTTAATAGGGGGTAACACTGAAGCTTTCTTT
>TRBD1|once|TRBV7-8|TRBJ1-1
CASSPKLPLGRGAGGNTEAFF
TGTGCCAGCAGCCCCAAGCTCCCGTTGGGCAGGGGGGCGGGTGGGAACACTGAAGCTTTCTTT
>TRBD1|NA|TRBV27|TRBJ1-2
CASSRGTGAASGSGYTF
TGTGCCAGCAGTCGCGGGACAGGGGCCGCTTCAGGGAGCGGCTACACCTTC
>NA|NA|TRBV7-2|TRBJ2-3
CASSLGAADTQYF
TGTGCCAGCAGCTTGGGAGCCGCAGATACGCAGTATTTT
>NA|NA|TRBV13|TRBJ2-7
CASSLGGGGKSYEQYF
TGTGCCAGCAGCTTAGGGGGCGGGGGCAAATCCTACGAGCAGTACTTC
>TRBD1|NA|TRBV29-1|TRBJ1-2
CSVDAGGGGYTF
TGCAGCGTTGATGCAGGGGGCGGAGGCTACACCTTC
>NA|few|TRBV6-2/TRBV6-3|TRBJ1-1
CASSMTGENTEAFF
TGTGCCAGCAGCATGACGGGAGAAAACACTGAAGCTTTCTTT
>TRBD1|NA|TRBV6-5|TRBJ1-1
CASSWTGGTEAFF
TGTGCCAGCAGTTGGACAGGGGGGACTGAAGCTTTCTTT
>TRBD2|once|TRBV5-1|TRBJ2-3
CASSPGTSGADTQYF
TGCGCCAGCAGCCCCGGGACTAGCGGGGCAGATACGCAGTATTTT
>TRBD1|NA|TRBV5-1|TRBJ1-2
CASSLGQGEVLSGYTF
TGCGCCAGCAGCTTAGGACAGGGGGAGGTTTTAAGTGGCTACACCTTC
>TRBD1|NA|TRBV5-4|TRBJ1-2
CASSLEDRTGDGYTF
TGTGCCAGCAGCTTGGAAGATAGGACAGGGGATGGCTACACCTTC
>NA|NA|TRBV7-2|TRBJ1-1
CASRTRNTEAFF
TGTGCCAGCAGGACAAGGAACACTGAAGCTTTCTTT
>TRBD1|NA|TRBV27|TRBJ1-5
CASRNRGDGQPQHF
TGTGCCAGCAGGAACAGGGGAGATGGTCAGCCCCAGCATTTT
>NA|once|TRBV9|TRBJ2-4
CASSATDIQYF
TGTGCCAGCAGCGCGACAGACATTCAGTACTTC
>NA|NA|TRBV7-2|TRBJ1-3
CASSFTPPGNTIYF
TGTGCCAGCAGCTTTACACCTCCTGGAAACACCATATATTTT
>NA|NA|TRBV29-1|TRBJ2-7
CSAVTGYEQYF
TGCAGCGCAGTCACAGGCTACGAGCAGTACTTC
>NA|NA|TRBV10-3|TRBJ1-5
CAISEANRYGNQPQHF
TGTGCCATCAGTGAGGCTAACAGGTATGGCAATCAGCCCCAGCATTTT
>NA|NA|TRBV5-1|TRBJ2-7
CASSLRQGGYEQYF
TGCGCCAGCAGCTTGCGACAGGGAGGCTACGAGCAGTACTTC
>TRBD1|NA|TRBV19|TRBJ1-5
CASDDRDGQPQHF
TGTGCCAGCGACGACAGGGACGGGCAGCCCCAGCATTTT
>NA|NA|TRBV4-3|TRBJ1-6
CASSQDFSRTLNSPLHF
TGCGCCAGCAGCCAAGATTTTAGTCGGACTCTAAATTCACCCCTCCACTTT
>NA|NA|TRBV15|TRBJ1-5
CATTPGRSEGRDQPQHF
TGTGCCACCACCCCGGGCCGGTCAGAGGGTCGGGATCAGCCCCAGCATTTT
>NA|NA|TRBV28|TRBJ2-2
CASSRGGGITGELFF
TGTGCCAGCAGTCGAGGGGGGGGAATCACCGGGGAGCTGTTTTTT